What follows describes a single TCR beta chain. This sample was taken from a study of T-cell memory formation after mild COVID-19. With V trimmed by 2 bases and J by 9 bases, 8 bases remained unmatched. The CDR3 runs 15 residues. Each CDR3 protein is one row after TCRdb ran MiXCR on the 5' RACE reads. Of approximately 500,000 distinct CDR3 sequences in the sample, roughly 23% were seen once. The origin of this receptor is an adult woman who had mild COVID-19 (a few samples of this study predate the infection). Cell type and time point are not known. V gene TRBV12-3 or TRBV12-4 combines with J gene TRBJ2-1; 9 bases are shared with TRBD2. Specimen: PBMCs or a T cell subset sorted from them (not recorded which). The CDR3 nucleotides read TGTGCCAGCAGTTTATTAGCGGGAGCATTAAGTGAGCAGTTCTTC. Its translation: CASSLLAGALSEQFF.